These 24 T cell receptor beta chains were all obtained from the same sample, sequenced in a study of cytomegalovirus exposure and HLA in healthy donors. The primer mix had 60 Vbeta and 13 Jbeta primers. The table came from immunoSEQ multiplex PCR; TCRdb's copy has only in-frame clones and leaves some out. The sample consists of roughly 150,000 clones, around 84% of them appearing once. Sequenced material: PBMCs. The receptors shown here come from a woman under 30 in good health and CMV-seronegative.

The chain links TRBV7-2 to TRBJ1-2, with D perhaps matching TRBD1 (6 bases). V was clipped by 3 bases and J by 8 bases, with 19 bases between them. This CDR3 has 15 residues. In germline, CDR1 is SGHTA, CDR2 FQGNSA. The CDR3 bases are TGTGCCAGCAGCTTGGGTACCGGACCTCAGGGGGGCTACACCTTC. Residues: CASSLGTGPQGGYTF.

The chain uses TRBV30 and TRBJ1-1, with D possibly TRBD1 on 5 matching bases. The V gene's germline CDR1 is GTSNPN and CDR2 SVGIG (reference sequence). The CDR3 runs to 13 residues. V shed 7 bases and J shed 1 base, with 13 bases lying between them. The DNA of the CDR3 is TGTGCCTCTCCTGGGCAGGGGAACACTGAAGCTTTCTTT. Its translation is CASPGQGNTEAFF.

This chain uses TRBV5-4 with TRBJ2-5, with TRBD1 matching 11 bases. The CDR3 totals 15 residues. V lost 4 bases to trimming and J lost 4 bases; unmatched junction nucleotides: 6. Germline lookup yields CDR1 SGHNT and CDR2 YYREEE (reference sequence). CDR3 DNA: TGTGCCAGCAGCCCCGGACAGGGGGCGAGAGAGACCCAGTACTTC. It encodes CASSPGQGARETQYF.

The V and J genes are TRBV10-3 and TRBJ2-3; possible D gene TRBD2, 7 bases. This CDR3 has 15 residues. Germline CDR1 reads ENHRY; CDR2 reads SYGVKD. The V end lost 4 bases, the J end lost 4 bases, and 15 bases lay between the germline ends. The CDR3 reads CAISGGGVDADTQYF. CDR3 nucleotide sequence: TGTGCCATCAGTGGAGGGGGGGTGGACGCAGATACGCAGTATTTT.

This clone was observed a single time. V usage is TRBV28 and J usage is TRBJ1-2; D is perhaps TRBD1 (5 bases). The CDR3 loop spans 12 amino acids. Germline CDR1 and CDR2: MDHEN and SYDVKM. V was cut by 3 bases and J by 8 bases, with 10 bases left in between. DNA of the CDR3: TGTGCCAGCAGTTTCAGGGACTCCGGCTACACCTTC. This sequence encodes CASSFRDSGYTF.

The rearrangement links TRBV27 to TRBJ2-5, with D possibly TRBD2 on 6 matching bases. The closer fit of TRBJ2-7 to the DNA end suggests the J call may be wrong. This CDR3 contains 15 residues. Germline V gene sequence: CDR1 MNHEY, CDR2 SMNVEV (reference sequence). The CDR3 DNA sequence: TGTGCCAGCAACGGAATAGGCGGGGCCTCCTACGAGCAGTACTTC. It translates to CASNGIGGASYEQYF.

This clone was seen just once. J is TRBJ1-1 and V is TRBV28; 10 bases are a match to TRBD1. In germline, CDR1 is MDHEN, CDR2 SYDVKM. V gave up 6 bases and J gave up 9 bases; unmatched junction bases: 25. This CDR3 spans 19 amino acids. CDR3 sequence: CASSPRDRGWMGIYYKAFF. As DNA, the CDR3 is TGTGCCAGCAGCCCACGGGACAGGGGTTGGATGGGCATATATTATAAAGCTTTCTTT.

The V and J genes are TRBV5-1 and TRBJ1-4, with TRBD1 as a possible D gene (5 bases). Trimming removed 4 bases from V and 6 bases from J, with 16 bases in between. Germline V lookup: CDR1 SGHRS, CDR2 YFSETQ. The length of the CDR3 is 15 residues. CDR3 residues: CASSLTGGGDEKLFF. The CDR3 bases are TGCGCCAGCAGCCTTACGGGGGGGGGAGATGAAAAACTGTTTTTT.

This rearrangement joins TRBV7-2 to TRBJ1-4, with 11 nucleotides matching TRBD1. The CDR3 consists of 16 residues. J lost 7 bases, V lost 1 base, and 5 bases had no gene match. The germline CDR1 and CDR2 sequences are SGHTA and FQGNSA. CDR3 sequence (DNA): TGTGCCAGCAGCTTAGTATCGGACAGGGGGCGTGAAAAACTGTTTTTT. Protein product: CASSLVSDRGREKLFF.

The V gene is TRBV12-5, the J gene TRBJ2-2; no clear D. The V gene lost 6 bases and the J gene lost 6 bases, with 8 bases spanning the gap. The CDR3 runs 12 residues. Germline CDR1 reads LGHNT; CDR2 reads FRNRAP. The CDR3 region has the DNA TGTGCTAGTGGCTATTCTCCCGGGGAGCTGTTTTTT. Its translation is CASGYSPGELFF.

The V gene is TRBV2, the J gene TRBJ2-2; TRBD1 matches 11 bases. CDR1 and CDR2 from the germline V gene are SNHLY and FYNNEI. The CDR3 is made up of 15 amino acids. The V gene end was trimmed by 5 bases and the J gene end by 5 bases; junction bases not matched to a gene: 4. The CDR3 bases are TGTGCCAGCAGTATGGACAGGGGGCGTACCGGGGAGCTGTTTTTT. This translates into CASSMDRGRTGELFF.

V and J are TRBV5-1 and TRBJ2-3, with TRBD2 matching 7 bases. Germline CDR1 and CDR2: SGHRS and YFSETQ. The CDR3 is 17 residues long. With V trimmed by 4 bases and J by 7 bases, 18 bases remained unmatched. The CDR3 DNA follows: TGCGCCAGCAGCACAGTACCGGGACTGGGAGGGGAAAATACGCAGTATTTT. Its protein is CASSTVPGLGGENTQYF.

This chain connects TRBV4-2 to TRBJ2-7; no firm D call. The length of the CDR3 is 13 residues. Per germline, CDR1 LGHNA and CDR2 YNFKEQ. The germline V and J ends were trimmed by 2 bases and 5 bases, with 10 bases remaining between them. CDR3 coding DNA: TGTGCCAGCAGCCAATATCAGAGGCACGAGCAGTACTTC. Encoded protein: CASSQYQRHEQYF.

The chain employs TRBV7-8 and TRBJ2-7; 8 bases agree with TRBD2. Germline assignment: CDR1 SGHVS and CDR2 FQNEAQ. This CDR3 comprises 15 residues. Trimming cost V 5 bases and J 0 bases; bases outside gene matches: 6. The DNA for the CDR3 is TGTGCCAGCAGCCCCCGGGAGGGAGGCTCCTACGAGCAGTACTTC. This codes for CASSPREGGSYEQYF.

The chain combines TRBV6-6 with TRBJ2-7, with 8 bases fitting TRBD1. The CDR3 runs to 14 residues. Losses at the gene ends were 1 base for V and 5 bases for J; bases not matched to a gene: 4. Germline loops: CDR1 MNHNY, CDR2 SVGAGI (reference sequence). The CDR3 region has the DNA TGTGCCAGCAGTTACTTCGACAGGGGAAACGAGCAGTACTTC. Translated: CASSYFDRGNEQYF.

The V and J genes are TRBV5-1 and TRBJ2-5, with D possibly being TRBD2 (6 bases). Germline lookup yields CDR1 SGHRS and CDR2 YFSETQ. Trimming took 3 bases from V and 2 from J, leaving 8 bases between them. The CDR3 is made up of 13 amino acids. The CDR3 loop reads CASSSGVQETQYF. CDR3 nucleotide sequence: TGCGCCAGCAGCTCGGGAGTTCAAGAGACCCAGTACTTC.

V gene TRBV9 combines with J gene TRBJ2-1; 8 bases align to TRBD1. The junction had 8 bases not matched to a gene; V was cut back by 3 bases and J by 3 bases. This CDR3 is 16 amino acids long. Germline CDR1 SGDLS, CDR2 YYNGEE. CDR3 bases: TGTGCCAGCAGCGACGAGGACAGGGCCAACTACAATGAGCAGTTCTTC. The encoded protein is CASSDEDRANYNEQFF.

The chain employs TRBV28 and TRBJ2-7; 10 nucleotides match TRBD2. The V gene end was trimmed by 5 bases and the J gene end by 6 bases; junction bases not matched to a gene: 22. The CDR3 runs to 19 residues. Germline lookup yields CDR1 MDHEN and CDR2 SYDVKM. The CDR3 DNA is TGTGCCAGCAGTCCCCGAGCTAGCGGGAGAGGTGGGATCGGCGGCGAGCAGTACTTC. It translates to CASSPRASGRGGIGGEQYF.

This clone showed up just once. The V gene is TRBV7-9, the J gene TRBJ2-5, with D unresolved. V was cut by 3 bases and J by 1 base, with 9 bases left in between. Per germline, CDR1 SEHNR and CDR2 FQNEAQ (reference sequence). CDR3 length: 14 residues. The CDR3 bases are TGTGCCAGCAGCTTTAAGACGGGCCAAGAGACCCAGTACTTC. Its translation is CASSFKTGQETQYF.

This sequence joins TRBV12-5 and TRBJ2-1; TRBD2 is a possible D gene (6 bases). This CDR3 spans 17 amino acids. Germline-derived CDR1 and CDR2 are LGHNT and FRNRAP. The ends were cut back, 5 bases at V and 0 bases at J, with 17 bases in the middle. The CDR3 is CASGPPRGSSSYNEQFF. The CDR3 DNA sequence: TGTGCTAGTGGTCCCCCCCGGGGGTCAAGCTCCTACAATGAGCAGTTCTTC.

The chain has TRBV2 and TRBJ1-2; possibly TRBD1 for D (5 bases). The V gene lost 5 bases and the J gene lost 1 base, with 8 bases spanning the gap. The CDR3 runs to 13 residues. CDR1 SNHLY and CDR2 FYNNEI come from the germline V gene. CDR3 sequence reads: CASSRDFNYGYTF. DNA for the CDR3: TGTGCCAGCAGTCGGGACTTTAACTATGGCTACACCTTC.

This chain joins TRBV11-2 and TRBJ2-1, with TRBD2 matching 15 bases. The junction had 11 bases not matched to a gene; V was cut back by 6 bases and J by 5 bases. The CDR3 loop spans 18 amino acids. Germline CDR1 SGHAT, CDR2 FQNNGV. The CDR3: CASSPGLAGGRINNEQFF. In nucleotides, the CDR3 is TGTGCCAGCAGTCCTGGACTAGCGGGAGGGCGGATTAACAATGAGCAGTTCTTC.

The rearrangement links TRBV6-5 to TRBJ1-1; D ambiguous. V lost 6 bases and J 1 base, leaving 12 bases between the germline ends. Germline assignment: CDR1 MNHEY and CDR2 SVGAGI. The CDR3 has 14 residues. The CDR3 nucleotides read TGTGCCAGCAGCCTGTTACAAACGAACACTGAAGCTTTCTTT. This encodes CASSLLQTNTEAFF.

There are a few counts of this clone. The chain couples TRBV6-6 to TRBJ2-2, with TRBD1 as a possible D gene (6 bases). CDR1 and CDR2 (germline): MNHNY, SVGAGI (reference sequence). The V and J ends lost 7 bases and 4 bases respectively, with 13 bases between them. CDR3 length: 14 residues. The CDR3: CASTGGAGTGELFF. The CDR3, as DNA: TGTGCCAGCACTGGGGGCGCGGGCACCGGGGAGCTGTTTTTT.